The 30 T cell receptor beta chains below were found in one sample sequenced in a study of T cells in Graves' hyperthyroidism and ophthalmopathy. TCR beta CDR3 region amplification was performed from RNA transcripts. The HTBI primer set drove a first-round RT-PCR of the TCR CDR3. TCRdb ran MiXCR on the multiplex PCR reads and lists one entry per CDR3 protein. The table has 300,000 to 450,000 distinct CDR3 sequences, 14% seen once; the top ten hold around 20%. The sample consisted of blood. These receptors were collected from a woman in her twenties or thirties with Graves' ophthalmopathy.

Many counts were recorded for this clonotype. The rearrangement uses TRBV12-3 or TRBV12-4 and TRBJ2-1; TRBD1 is a possible D gene (6 bases). The CDR3 length is 14 residues. V was cut by 4 bases and J by 2 bases, with 9 bases left in between. The CDR3 is CASSYRVAYNEQFF. CDR3 DNA: TGTGCCAGCAGTTACAGGGTTGCCTACAATGAGCAGTTCTTC.

This chain connects TRBV20-1 to TRBJ1-2; 7 nucleotides agree with TRBD1. Germline CDR1 reads DFQATT; CDR2 reads SNEGSKA (reference sequence). CDR3 size: 12 residues. The CDR3 DNA sequence: TGCAAAGCAGGGGGGTTTGACTATGGCTACACCTTC. This gives the protein CKAGGFDYGYTF.

In nucleotides, the CDR3 is TGTGCCGGCAAGTTGAGCGTGAACACTGAAGCTTTCTTT. Its protein is CAGKLSVNTEAFF. The J gene is TRBJ1-1, the V gene TRBV7-3; D uncertain. The CDR3 runs 13 residues. The V and J ends lost 11 bases and 0 bases respectively, with 13 bases between them. Germline CDR1 and CDR2: SGHTA and FQGTGA.

Many counts were recorded for this clonotype. V is TRBV20-1 and J is TRBJ2-3; 8 nucleotides match TRBD2. The V segment lost 8 bases and the J segment 1 base; nucleotides outside the gene matches: 8. This CDR3 contains 14 residues. Germline loops: CDR1 DFQATT, CDR2 SNEGSKA (reference sequence). CDR3 region: CSHGRGGGTDTQYF. CDR3 nucleotides: TGCAGTCACGGGAGGGGGGGCGGCACAGATACGCAGTATTTT.

Note on this clonotype: Since a much larger clone is just one base distant, this may be a read error. The chain carries TRBV15 and TRBJ2-7; 8 bases match TRBD1. Looked up from germline, CDR1 is LNHNV and CDR2 is YYDKDF (reference sequence). The length of the CDR3 is 15 residues. V lost 4 bases and J lost 7; bases outside the gene matches: 12. In DNA form, the CDR3 reads TGTGCCACCAGCACTTTACCTCCAGGGGGCGATGAGCAGTACTTC. This gives the protein CATSTLPPGGDEQYF. Combining the CDR3 with reference TRBV15 and TRBJ2-7 gives the whole variable domain DAMVIQNPRYQVTQFGKPVTLSCSQTLNHNVMYWYQQKSSQAPKLLFHYYDKDFNNEADTPDNFQSRRPNTSFCFLDIRSPGLGDTAMYLCATSTLPPGGDEQYFGPGTRLTVT.

This clonotype has ten or more counts. The chain couples TRBV20-1 to TRBJ1-5; no firm D call. Germline CDR1 reads DFQATT; CDR2 reads SNEGSKA (reference sequence). The germline V and J ends were trimmed by 5 bases and 7 bases, with 15 bases remaining between them. The CDR3 has 13 amino acids. CDR3 in DNA: TGCAGTGCTTTCGTAGGCATCACCCAGCCCCAGCATTTT. Translating gives CSAFVGITQPQHF.

This clonotype has at least ten counts. The V gene is TRBV28, the J gene TRBJ2-2, with TRBD1 identical over 7 bases. The germline V gene encodes CDR1 MDHEN and CDR2 SYDVKM. Trimming at V came to 10 bases and at J to 3 bases, leaving 5 bases not matched to a gene. The CDR3 is 13 amino acids. CDR3 in DNA: TGTGCCACAAGGGGGCCGGACACCGGGGAGCTGTTTTTT. It codes for CATRGPDTGELFF.

This clonotype showed up many times. The V and J genes are TRBV20-1 and TRBJ2-1, with D unresolved. Germline assignment: CDR1 DFQATT and CDR2 SNEGSKA (reference sequence). Trimming cost V 3 bases and J 3 bases, with 9 bases left between them. There are 13 residues in the CDR3. CDR3 sequence: CSASVTYYNEQFF. CDR3 in DNA: TGCAGTGCTAGTGTCACTTACTACAATGAGCAGTTCTTC.

The J gene is TRBJ2-7, the V gene TRBV18; TRBD1 aligns across 8 bases. In germline, CDR1 is KGHSH, CDR2 LQKENI. The CDR3 has 15 residues. With 6 bases clipped from V and 0 bases from J, the junction kept 7 bases outside the gene matches. CDR3 coding DNA: TGTGCCAGCTCCCGGGGACAGGTCCGCTCCTACGAGCAGTACTTC. Translated, it gives CASSRGQVRSYEQYF.

This clonotype was picked up many times. The chain links TRBV7-3 to TRBJ1-3; D uncertain. Germline loops: CDR1 SGHTA, CDR2 FQGTGA. The CDR3 spans 17 residues. V was trimmed by 2 bases and J by 1 base, leaving 15 bases between them. CDR3 sequence: CASSLGPGGVSGNTIYF. The CDR3 nucleotides read TGTGCCAGCAGCTTAGGACCGGGTGGGGTGTCTGGAAACACCATATATTTT.

In this sample, this clonotype turned up many times. The DNA for the CDR3 is TGTGCCAGCAGTGACTCGGGACTAGCGGGGGGGAAGCAGTACTTC. This gives the protein CASSDSGLAGGKQYF. The chain is built from TRBV7-2 and TRBJ2-7; 16 nucleotides match TRBD2. This CDR3 region has 15 residues. Germline lookup yields CDR1 SGHTA and CDR2 FQGNSA. V trimming: 6 bases; J trimming: 8 bases; junction bases outside the gene matches: 7.

There are many counts of this clonotype. The CDR3 reads CASSFGTGGDEQFF. Here the CDR3 DNA reads TGTGCCAGCAGTTTTGGGACAGGGGGCGATGAGCAGTTCTTC. The chain has TRBV12-3 or TRBV12-4 and TRBJ2-1; 12 nucleotides agree with TRBD1. V shed 3 bases and J 8 bases; nucleotides not matched to a gene: 2. The CDR3 is 14 amino acids.

The sample holds many counts of this clonotype. The chain recombines TRBV27 with TRBJ1-1; a weak D match, TRBD1 (5 bases). Deletions cut 3 bases from V and 3 bases from J, with 26 bases between. Germline V gene lookup returns CDR1 MNHEY and CDR2 SMNVEV (reference sequence). This CDR3 has 19 residues. CDR3 bases: TGTGCCAGCAGTTTCTCCGCCCTCCCCACCTACCAGGGATACACTGAAGCTTTCTTT. Translation gives CASSFSALPTYQGYTEAFF.

This clonotype came up many times. The chain carries TRBV7-3 and TRBJ2-7; perhaps TRBD1 as D (5 bases). The germline CDR1 and CDR2 sequences are SGHTA and FQGTGA. CDR3 length: 14 residues. Trimming took 3 bases from V and 5 from J, leaving 14 bases between them. The CDR3 reads CASSFGQGSNEQYF. CDR3 sequence (DNA): TGTGCCAGCAGCTTTGGCCAGGGTTCCAACGAGCAGTACTTC.

This clonotype was counted a few times. The V gene is TRBV20-1, the J gene TRBJ2-6; the D gene is possibly TRBD2 (5 bases). The germline CDR1 and CDR2 sequences are DFQATT and SNEGSKA (reference sequence). Trimming took 3 bases from V and 2 from J, leaving 8 bases between them. The CDR3 runs 14 residues. CDR3 in DNA: TGCAGTGCTAGCGGGCGGGCTGGGGCCAACGTCCTGACTTTC. Protein product: CSASGRAGANVLTF.

This clonotype showed up many times. The V call is TRBV28, the J call TRBJ2-3; 7 bases agree with TRBD1. Unmatched junction bases numbered 5, after V lost 4 bases and J lost 1 base. This CDR3 is 15 amino acids long. The germline gives CDR1 MDHEN, CDR2 SYDVKM. The CDR3 DNA sequence: TGTGCCAGCAGTTCAGGACAGGTTGGCACAGATACGCAGTATTTT. Translating it yields CASSSGQVGTDTQYF.

The chain combines TRBV2 with TRBJ1-1; possible D gene TRBD1, 6 bases. With 7 bases removed from V and 0 bases from J, the gap between germline ends came to 18 bases. This CDR3 region has 16 residues. Per the germline V gene, CDR1 is SNHLY and CDR2 is FYNNEI. CDR3 DNA sequence: TGTGCCAGCAAGCCTACAGCAGGGGACATGAACACTGAAGCTTTCTTT. This encodes CASKPTAGDMNTEAFF.

Note on this clonotype: Being one base from a much bigger clone, this may be a read error. The rearrangement joins TRBV3-1 to TRBJ2-1; no clear D. The CDR3 extends over 13 amino acids. Germline V gene lookup returns CDR1 LGHDT and CDR2 YNNKEL (reference sequence). This chain's CDR3 is CAGSPIALNEQFF. Written as DNA, the CDR3 is TGTGCCGGCAGCCCTATAGCTTTGAATGAGCAGTTCTTC.

A few counts support this clonotype. V is TRBV11-1 and J is TRBJ2-3, with D perhaps matching TRBD2 (7 bases). The V gene's germline CDR1 is SGHAT and CDR2 FQDESV (reference sequence). This CDR3 spans 17 amino acids. With 2 bases removed from V and 3 bases from J, the gap between germline ends came to 18 bases. CDR3 nucleotide sequence: TGTGCCAGCAGCTTACGGGGGGCCCGGTTCGAGACAGATACGCAGTATTTT. Protein product: CASSLRGARFETDTQYF.

At least ten counts were recorded for this clonotype. The V and J genes are TRBV20-1 and TRBJ2-7; 14 bases match TRBD2. The germline gives CDR1 DFQATT, CDR2 SNEGSKA (reference sequence). There are 14 residues in the CDR3. J gave up 2 bases and V 3 bases, and 0 bases lay outside the gene matches. The CDR3 bases are TGCAGTGCTAGGGGACTAGCGGGGGCCTACGAGCAGTACTTC. The encoded protein is CSARGLAGAYEQYF.

This clonotype came up many times. The chain links TRBV29-1 to TRBJ2-5; TRBD2 aligns across 7 bases. This CDR3 has 13 amino acids. V lost 3 bases, J lost 4 bases, and 5 bases stayed unmatched. Germline V lookup: CDR1 SQVTM, CDR2 ANQGSEA. The CDR3, as DNA: TGCAGCGTTGAGGTGGGGGAGGGAGAGACCCAGTACTTC. As protein: CSVEVGEGETQYF.

This clonotype was seen repeatedly, ten times or more. The gene calls are TRBV27 and TRBJ1-1, with D uncertain. Trimming removed 8 bases from V and 4 bases from J, with 14 bases in between. The CDR3 runs 13 residues. The V gene's germline CDR1 is MNHEY and CDR2 SMNVEV (reference sequence). CDR3 residues: CASALGEGTEAFF. In DNA form, the CDR3 reads TGTGCCAGCGCCCTAGGAGAAGGCACTGAAGCTTTCTTT.

This clonotype was observed at least ten times. The J gene is TRBJ1-1, the V gene TRBV18; D is ambiguous. V shed 0 bases and J shed 4 bases, with 9 bases lying between them. Germline values: CDR1 KGHSH, CDR2 LQKENI. The CDR3 is 14 amino acids. CDR3 loop: CASSPPSGFTEAFF. In nucleotides, the CDR3 is TGTGCCAGCTCACCACCGTCAGGTTTCACTGAAGCTTTCTTT.

This clonotype has at least ten counts. The CDR3 region is CASRGNLNYGYTF. CDR3 bases: TGTGCCAGCAGGGGGAACCTTAACTATGGCTACACCTTC. The chain couples TRBV27 to TRBJ1-2, with D unclear. Germline V gene sequence: CDR1 MNHEY, CDR2 SMNVEV (reference sequence). The V and J ends lost 6 bases and 1 base respectively, with 9 bases between them. This CDR3 spans 13 amino acids.

This clonotype has at least ten counts. The rearrangement uses TRBV16 and TRBJ2-1; D is perhaps TRBD1 or TRBD2 (6 bases each). V was cut by 5 bases and J by 4 bases, with 18 bases left in between. CDR3 length equals 16 residues. Germline V gene data show CDR1 as KGHSY and CDR2 as FQNENV. This chain's CDR3 is CASSLQRGVRYNEQFF. The CDR3 DNA reads TGTGCCAGCAGCTTACAGAGGGGGGTTCGTTACAATGAGCAGTTCTTC.

This clonotype was counted ten times or more. The J gene is TRBJ2-3, the V gene TRBV28; 7 bases fit TRBD1. The V segment lost 1 base and the J segment 0 bases; nucleotides outside the gene matches: 13. Germline V lookup: CDR1 MDHEN, CDR2 SYDVKM. The CDR3 contains 19 residues. CDR3 region: CASSLSPSYRGLSTDTQYF. CDR3 DNA sequence: TGTGCCAGCAGTTTATCGCCTTCCTACAGGGGTCTCAGCACAGATACGCAGTATTTT.

This clonotype was detected only a few times. The chain links TRBV12-3 or TRBV12-4 to TRBJ2-2; TRBD2 aligns across 9 bases. The CDR3 is made up of 14 amino acids. The ends lost 8 bases at V and 5 bases at J; junction bases unmatched: 6. The CDR3 region is CASVPGLATGELFF. CDR3 DNA sequence: TGTGCCAGCGTTCCGGGACTAGCAACCGGGGAGCTGTTTTTT.

This clonotype was counted at least ten times. V and J are TRBV11-1 and TRBJ1-5; D perhaps matches TRBD1 (5 bases). V was clipped by 5 bases and J by 0 bases, with 11 bases between them. This CDR3 region has 15 residues. Germline assignment: CDR1 SGHAT and CDR2 FQDESV (reference sequence). The CDR3 sequence is CASSPGLDSNQPQHF. The CDR3 DNA sequence: TGTGCCAGCAGCCCGGGACTAGATAGCAATCAGCCCCAGCATTTT.

In its sample, this clonotype was seen many times. The chain joins TRBV20-1 to TRBJ2-1; 8 nucleotides align to TRBD2. The CDR3 has 13 amino acids. V shed 3 bases and J 4 bases; nucleotides not matched to a gene: 2. CDR1 is DFQATT and CDR2 is SNEGSKA in the germline V gene (reference sequence). The CDR3 DNA follows: TGCAGTGCTAGGGGACTAGTGTACAATGAGCAGTTCTTC. Translation: CSARGLVYNEQFF.

This clonotype has a count of ten or more. The V call is TRBV6-1, the J call TRBJ2-1; 8 nucleotides align to TRBD1. The CDR3 is 15 residues long. The V gene end was trimmed by 3 bases and the J gene end by 8 bases; junction bases not matched to a gene: 9. Germline-derived CDR1 and CDR2 are MNHNS and SASEGT. Here the CDR3 reads CASSDPWTGKYEQFF. CDR3 DNA: TGTGCCAGCAGTGACCCTTGGACAGGGAAATATGAGCAGTTCTTC.